Sequencing of this T cell receptor (beta chain) was carried out in a study of PD-1 blockade in classical Hodgkin lymphoma. Study-wide points: Patients newly diagnosed and complete responders had comparable baseline diversity. Diversity in CD4+ TCRs, unlike that measured in CD8+ TCRs, had risen significantly by C4D1. Those starting nivolumab under 1 year post-ASCT were excluded.

The data were produced by immunoSEQ multiplex PCR, yet TCRdb's version contains in-frame clones alone and is incomplete. This table holds approximately 90,000 clones, about 93% found once. For this clone: What it binds is not known.

There are 14 residues in the CDR3. CDR1 is SGHAT and CDR2 is FQNNGV in the germline V gene. V shed 3 bases and J shed 2 bases, with 11 bases lying between them. All patients relapsed after autologous stem cell transplantation, and brentuximab vedotin exposure varied. Specimen: peripheral blood mononuclear cells (PBMCs), collected before the second cycle of nivolumab. V is TRBV11-2 and J is TRBJ2-7, with a tentative D call TRBD2 (5 bases). The TCR comes from a human donor with classical Hodgkin lymphoma. The CDR3 loop reads CASSFYGKPYEQYF. CDR3 nucleotide sequence: TGTGCCAGCAGCTTTTACGGGAAGCCCTACGAGCAGTACTTC.